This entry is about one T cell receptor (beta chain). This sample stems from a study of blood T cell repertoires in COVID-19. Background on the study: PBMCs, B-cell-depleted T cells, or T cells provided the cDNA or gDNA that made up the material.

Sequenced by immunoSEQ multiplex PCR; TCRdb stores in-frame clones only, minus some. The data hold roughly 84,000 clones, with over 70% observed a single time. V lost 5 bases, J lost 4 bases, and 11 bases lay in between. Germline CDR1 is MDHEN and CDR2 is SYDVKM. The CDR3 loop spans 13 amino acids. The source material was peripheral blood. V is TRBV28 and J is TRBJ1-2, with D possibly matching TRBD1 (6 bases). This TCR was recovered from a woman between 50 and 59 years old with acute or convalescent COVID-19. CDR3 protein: CASSPGTSYGYTF. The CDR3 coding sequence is TGTGCCAGCAGTCCTGGGACATCCTATGGCTACACCTTC.